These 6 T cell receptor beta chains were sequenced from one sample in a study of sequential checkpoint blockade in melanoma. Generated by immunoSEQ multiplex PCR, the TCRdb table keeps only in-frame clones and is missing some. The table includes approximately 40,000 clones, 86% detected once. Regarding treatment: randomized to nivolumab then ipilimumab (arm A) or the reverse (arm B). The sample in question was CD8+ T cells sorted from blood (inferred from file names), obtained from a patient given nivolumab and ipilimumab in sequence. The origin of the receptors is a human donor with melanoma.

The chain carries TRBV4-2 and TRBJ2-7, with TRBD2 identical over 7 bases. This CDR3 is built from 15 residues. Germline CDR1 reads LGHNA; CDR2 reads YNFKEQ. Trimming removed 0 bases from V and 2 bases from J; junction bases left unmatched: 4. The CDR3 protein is CASSQEGGYTYEQYF. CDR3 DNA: TGTGCCAGCAGCCAAGAGGGGGGGTACACCTACGAGCAGTACTTC.

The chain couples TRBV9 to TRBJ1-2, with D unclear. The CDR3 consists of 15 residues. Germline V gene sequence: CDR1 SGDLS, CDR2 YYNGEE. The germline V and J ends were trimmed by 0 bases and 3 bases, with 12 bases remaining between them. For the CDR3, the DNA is TGTGCCAGCAGCGTAGATAGCGTTGTGGACTATGGCTACACCTTC. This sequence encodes CASSVDSVVDYGYTF.

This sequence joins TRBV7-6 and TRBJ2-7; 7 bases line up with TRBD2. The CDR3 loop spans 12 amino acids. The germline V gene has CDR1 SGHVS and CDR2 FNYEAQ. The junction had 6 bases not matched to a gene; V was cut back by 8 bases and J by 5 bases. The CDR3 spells CASGQGGDEQYF. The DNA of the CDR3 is TGTGCCAGCGGCCAGGGAGGGGACGAGCAGTACTTC.

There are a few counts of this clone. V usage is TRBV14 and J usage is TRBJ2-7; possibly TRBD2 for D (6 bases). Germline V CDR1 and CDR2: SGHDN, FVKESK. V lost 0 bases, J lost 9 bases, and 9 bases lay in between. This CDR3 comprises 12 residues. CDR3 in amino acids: CASSQDLGGQYV. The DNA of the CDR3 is TGTGCCAGCAGCCAAGATCTGGGGGGGCAGTACGTC.

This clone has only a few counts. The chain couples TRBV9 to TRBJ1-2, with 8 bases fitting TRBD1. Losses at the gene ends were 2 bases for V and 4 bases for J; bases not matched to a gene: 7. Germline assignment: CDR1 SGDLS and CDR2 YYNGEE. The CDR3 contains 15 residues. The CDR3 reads CASSVSRGLGYGYTF. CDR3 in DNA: TGTGCCAGCAGCGTTTCCAGGGGGCTCGGCTATGGCTACACCTTC. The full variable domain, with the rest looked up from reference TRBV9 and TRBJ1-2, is DSGVTQTPKHLITATGQRVTLRCSPRSGDLSVYWYQQSLDQGLQFLIQYYNGEERAKGNILERFSAQQFPDLHSELNLSSLELGDSALYFCASSVSRGLGYGYTFGSGTRLTVV.

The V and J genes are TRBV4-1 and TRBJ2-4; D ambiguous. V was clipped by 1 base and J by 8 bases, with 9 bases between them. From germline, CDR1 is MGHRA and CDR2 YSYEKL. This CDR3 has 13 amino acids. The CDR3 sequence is CASSQGPVDIQYF. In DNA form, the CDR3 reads TGCGCCAGCAGCCAAGGGCCCGTGGACATTCAGTACTTC.